One and the same sample provided the 20 T cell receptor beta chains below, sequenced in a study of control samples from healthy donors and cancer patients. Profiling relied on immunoSEQ multiplex PCR, and the TCRdb table lists in-frame clones only, not all of them. The sample lists about 270,000 clones, over 75% occurring once. The sample comprised PBMCs. These TCRs come from a woman in her sixties with lung cancer.

This chain links TRBV11-2 with TRBJ1-4; 8 bases are a match to TRBD1. J was trimmed by 0 bases and V by 5 bases; bases with no gene match: 5. Per germline, CDR1 SGHAT and CDR2 FQNNGV. The CDR3 is made up of 16 amino acids. DNA of the CDR3: TGTGCCAGCAGCCGGACAGGGTTTGCAACTAATGAAAAACTGTTTTTT. It is translated as CASSRTGFATNEKLFF. Complete variable domain (other parts from reference TRBV11-2 and TRBJ1-4): EAGVAQSPRYKIIEKRQSVAFWCNPISGHATLYWYQQILGQGPKLLIQFQNNGVVDDSQLPKDRFSAERLKGVDSTLKIQPAKLEDSAVYLCASSRTGFATNEKLFFGSGTQLSVL.

The chain carries TRBV5-1 and TRBJ1-1; D gene unclear. V was shortened by 5 bases and J by 8 bases, with 10 bases between the two germline ends. The CDR3 length is 11 residues. Germline CDR1 reads SGHRS; CDR2 reads YFSETQ. CDR3 coding DNA: TGCGCCAGCAGAAGTCAGGTCGAAGCTTTCTTT. As protein: CASRSQVEAFF.

V usage is TRBV4-2 and J usage is TRBJ2-3; TRBD1 agrees at 9 bases. Trimming removed 3 bases from V and 0 bases from J; junction bases left unmatched: 13. Germline assignment: CDR1 LGHNA and CDR2 YNFKEQ. CDR3 length: 19 residues. The CDR3 protein is CASSHVASGTGSSTDTQYF. The CDR3 DNA reads TGTGCCAGCAGCCACGTCGCGTCCGGGACAGGGAGTAGCACAGATACGCAGTATTTT.

The rearrangement joins TRBV7-3 to TRBJ2-1, with 8 bases identical to TRBD2. The CDR3 runs 14 residues. With 5 bases clipped from V and 7 bases from J, the junction kept 7 bases outside the gene matches. CDR1 SGHTA and CDR2 FQGTGA come from the germline V gene. The CDR3 DNA follows: TGTGCCAGCAGCCGGGGGGGGGAGGCGAATGAGCAGTTCTTC. Amino acid sequence: CASSRGGEANEQFF.

This chain uses TRBV5-1 with TRBJ1-1; the D gene is possibly TRBD1 (5 bases). Trimming took off 0 bases at V and 11 bases at J, with 14 bases between the two ends. The CDR3 is made up of 13 amino acids. CDR1 is SGHRS and CDR2 is YFSETQ in the germline V gene. The DNA of the CDR3 is TGCGCCAGCAGCTTGGCAGGGATCTCGAACGCTTTCTTT. Encoded protein: CASSLAGISNAFF. Filled out from reference TRBV5-1 and TRBJ1-1, the complete variable domain reads KAGVTQTPRYLIKTRGQQVTLSCSPISGHRSVSWYQQTPGQGLQFLFEYFSETQRNKGNFPGRFSGRQFSNSRSEMNVSTLELGDSALYLCASSLAGISNAFFGQGTRLTVV.

This rearrangement joins TRBV5-1 to TRBJ1-1; D not resolved. V lost 0 bases and J 3 bases, leaving 9 bases between the germline ends. The germline V gene encodes CDR1 SGHRS and CDR2 YFSETQ. The CDR3 sequence is 14 residues long. For the CDR3, the DNA is TGCGCCAGCAGCTTGGGCCAGAGCTACACTGAAGCTTTCTTT. Its protein is CASSLGQSYTEAFF.

The V call is TRBV6-5, the J call TRBJ2-3; 9 bases map to TRBD2. The CDR3 totals 16 residues. Germline-derived CDR1 and CDR2 are MNHEY and SVGAGI. With V trimmed by 2 bases and J by 3 bases, 6 bases remained unmatched. This CDR3 is CASSYRGSGGTDTQYF. CDR3 nucleotide sequence: TGTGCCAGCAGTTACCGTGGTAGCGGGGGTACAGATACGCAGTATTTT.

Concerning this clone: Other nucleotide sequences in the sample specify the same CDR3. The V gene is TRBV7-9, the J gene TRBJ2-1; 10 nucleotides line up with TRBD2. Germline loops: CDR1 SEHNR, CDR2 FQNEAQ (reference sequence). The CDR3 loop spans 19 amino acids. V gave up 4 bases and J gave up 7 bases; unmatched junction bases: 19. Here the CDR3 DNA reads TGTGCCAGCAGCTCCCGCTTGCCAGCGGGAGGGCGAAATTGGAATGAGCAGTTCTTC. It is translated as CASSSRLPAGGRNWNEQFF.

This clone has a single count. The chain is built from TRBV7-9 and TRBJ1-1; D gene unclear. The V gene's germline CDR1 is SEHNR and CDR2 FQNEAQ (reference sequence). V shed 5 bases and J shed 2 bases, with 15 bases lying between them. The CDR3 is 15 amino acids. CDR3 residues: CASSPRPGLNTEAFF. CDR3 nucleotides: TGTGCCAGCAGCCCCCGGCCGGGCCTTAACACTGAAGCTTTCTTT.

The chain is built from TRBV28 and TRBJ1-2; a weak D match, TRBD1 (6 bases). Germline loops: CDR1 MDHEN, CDR2 SYDVKM. Deletions cut 4 bases from V and 4 bases from J, with 19 bases between. This CDR3 region has 16 residues. The CDR3, as DNA: TGTGCCAGCAGTTCAATCGCTTGGGGGCGCCCCTATGGCTACACCTTC. This encodes CASSSIAWGRPYGYTF.

The chain links TRBV12-3 or TRBV12-4 to TRBJ1-1; D is uncertain. This CDR3 spans 10 amino acids. Between the trimmed V and J ends, which lost 3 bases and 9 bases, there was a span of 5 bases. The CDR3 DNA sequence: TGTGCCAGCAGTTTTAATCAAGCTTTCTTT. Residues: CASSFNQAFF.

The rearrangement uses TRBV2 and TRBJ1-1, with TRBD1 matching 9 bases. Germline values: CDR1 SNHLY, CDR2 FYNNEI. The junction had 4 bases not matched to a gene; V was cut back by 4 bases and J by 4 bases. This CDR3 region has 14 residues. The CDR3 sequence is CASSGTGASTEAFF. CDR3 DNA: TGTGCCAGCAGTGGGACAGGGGCCTCCACTGAAGCTTTCTTT.

The chain uses TRBV6-1 and TRBJ2-5; D not certain. The CDR3 consists of 14 residues. Germline CDR1 MNHNS, CDR2 SASEGT. Between the trimmed V and J ends, which lost 3 bases and 7 bases, there was a span of 15 bases. The CDR3 here is CASSEARPSGTQYF. Here the CDR3 DNA reads TGTGCCAGCAGTGAGGCCAGACCTTCAGGGACCCAGTACTTC.

The chain recombines TRBV6-5 with TRBJ1-3; a weak D match, TRBD1 (6 bases). CDR1 is MNHEY and CDR2 is SVGAGI in the germline V gene. The V end lost 6 bases, the J end lost 0 bases, and 12 bases lay between the germline ends. The CDR3 is 15 amino acids. In nucleotides, the CDR3 is TGTGCCAGCAGCCGGGACACGAGCTCTGGAAACACCATATATTTT. Translation gives CASSRDTSSGNTIYF.

This chain connects TRBV9 to TRBJ1-2; TRBD1 might be the D (6 bases). The CDR3 has 14 residues. Trimming cost V 4 bases and J 4 bases, with 14 bases left between them. Germline assignment: CDR1 SGDLS and CDR2 YYNGEE. CDR3 amino acids: CASSPGTSFYGYTF. Written as DNA, the CDR3 is TGTGCCAGCAGCCCCGGGACATCCTTCTATGGCTACACCTTC.

The chain links TRBV12-5 to TRBJ1-1; D uncertain. Germline CDR1 LGHNT, CDR2 FRNRAP. The V gene lost 3 bases and the J gene lost 0 bases, with 5 bases spanning the gap. The CDR3 runs to 13 residues. This chain's CDR3 is CASGLQMNTEAFF. CDR3 coding DNA: TGTGCTAGTGGTTTACAAATGAACACTGAAGCTTTCTTT. Together with reference TRBV12-5 and TRBJ1-1, the CDR3 gives the full variable domain: DARVTQTPRHKVTEMGQEVTMRCQPILGHNTVFWYRQTMMQGLELLAYFRNRAPLDDSGMPKDRFSAEMPDATLATLKIQPSEPRDSAVYFCASGLQMNTEAFFGQGTRLTVV.

CDR3 nucleotide sequence: TGTGCCAGCAGCCAAGCAGGAGTCAGGGGGCTGGACACAGATACGCAGTATTTT. Amino acids: CASSQAGVRGLDTDTQYF. The chain links TRBV4-2 to TRBJ2-3; 8 bases line up with TRBD1. The length of the CDR3 is 18 residues. Trimming removed 1 base from V and 2 bases from J; junction bases left unmatched: 11. Germline assignment: CDR1 LGHNA and CDR2 YNFKEQ.

The chain links TRBV11-3 to TRBJ2-4, with D perhaps TRBD1 or TRBD2 (5 bases each). Trimming shortened V by 1 base and J by 2 bases, and 9 bases separated the two germline ends. This CDR3 is 15 amino acids long. Germline CDR1 reads SGHNT; CDR2 reads YENEEA. CDR3 DNA: TGTGCCAGCAGCTTAGGAGGGGATCCCAAAAACATTCAGTACTTC. This sequence encodes CASSLGGDPKNIQYF.

The chain recombines TRBV9 with TRBJ2-2; 7 nucleotides align to TRBD1. CDR3 size: 17 residues. V trimming: 3 bases; J trimming: 0 bases; junction bases outside the gene matches: 8. In germline, CDR1 is SGDLS, CDR2 YYNGEE. The CDR3 loop is CASSAPRQGPNTGELFF. In nucleotides, the CDR3 is TGTGCCAGCAGCGCACCGAGACAGGGACCGAACACCGGGGAGCTGTTTTTT.

J is TRBJ1-2 and V is TRBV25-1; D remains unclear. This CDR3 has 14 residues. Germline V gene data show CDR1 as MGHDK and CDR2 as SYGVNS. V lost 2 bases to trimming and J lost 8 bases, with 15 bases between them. The CDR3 bases are TGTGCCAGCAGTGAAAGGATTACATCGGGGGGCTACACCTTC. It is translated as CASSERITSGGYTF.